This T cell receptor (beta chain) was found in a study of beta chain features in type 1 diabetes. Study in general: Patient and healthy donor groups were alike in age, gender and cell yields. All of the samples together had 107,917,701 sorted cells examined.

The germline CDR1 and CDR2 sequences are MNHEY and SVGAGI. This CDR3 is 16 amino acids long. For this clone: An end of the junction differs from the germline gene, which may be a read error.

A sort by CD45RO/CCR7/CD25/CD127/CD95/CD27 yielded CD4+ naive, central memory, regulatory and stem cell-like memory cells. Over 95% purity was reached by all sorted populations. Sequencing targeted expressed TCRB transcripts, as all isolated RNA had been reverse transcribed. TCRdb's copy holds only in-frame clones and misses some; the assay was immunoSEQ multiplex PCR. The table records around 300,000 clones, 8% of them present only once. The sequencing sample was made of central memory CD4+ T cells from blood. The origin of this receptor is a woman younger than 30 in good health. This sequence joins TRBV6-5 and TRBJ1-2; 9 nucleotides line up with TRBD1. CDR3: CASSLYGTGIHYSYTF. The DNA for the CDR3 is TGTGCCAGCAGTTTATACGGGACAGGGATTCACTATAGCTACACCTTC.